Shown below are 19 T cell receptor beta chains from a single sample sequenced in a study of breast tumors, draining lymph nodes, adjacent tissues. One entry per CDR3 protein results from TCRdb running MiXCR on the multiplex PCR reads. The sample consists of about 140,000 distinct CDR3 sequences, 32% of them appearing once. Axillary draining lymph nodes of breast cancer patients supplied the node samples. Sequenced: axillary lymph node tissue. These TCRs come from a female donor with breast cancer. Some clones in this sample may be carry-over from other donors' samples.

This clonotype was counted at least ten times. This rearrangement joins TRBV7-6 to TRBJ1-5; perhaps TRBD1 as D (5 bases). This CDR3 comprises 17 residues. The ends were cut back, 1 base at V and 2 bases at J, with 15 bases in the middle. Germline V gene lookup returns CDR1 SGHVS and CDR2 FNYEAQ. The CDR3 loop is CASSLGGREGGNQPQHF. CDR3 nucleotides: TGTGCCAGCAGCTTAGGAGGCAGGGAAGGCGGCAATCAGCCCCAGCATTTT.

The rearrangement uses TRBV11-3 and TRBJ2-5; the D gene is possibly TRBD1 (6 bases). The V gene lost 0 bases and the J gene lost 2 bases, with 19 bases spanning the gap. CDR1 and CDR2 (germline): SGHNT, YENEEA. The CDR3 covers 18 residues. The CDR3: CASSLDGGTESRQETQYF. The CDR3 DNA reads as TGTGCCAGCAGCTTAGATGGGGGCACAGAGAGTCGGCAAGAGACCCAGTACTTC.

To note about this clonotype: A read error may explain this, as a much larger clone is one base away. CDR3 amino acids: CAGSSIQETHYF. DNA of the CDR3: TGCGCCGGCAGCTCCATACAAGAGACCCACTACTTC. The V and J genes are TRBV5-1 and TRBJ2-5, with D hard to call. This CDR3 is 12 amino acids long. CDR1 SGHRS and CDR2 YFSETQ come from the germline V gene. Complete variable domain (other parts from reference TRBV5-1 and TRBJ2-5): KAGVTQTPRYLIKTRGQQVTLSCSPISGHRSVSWYQQTPGQGLQFLFEYFSETQRNKGNFPGRFSGRQFSNSRSEMNVSTLELGDSALYLCAGSSIQETHYFGPGTRLLVL.

This clonotype was picked up many times. The chain recombines TRBV20-1 with TRBJ2-1; 8 bases line up with TRBD2. The CDR3 loop spans 15 amino acids. The J segment lost 5 bases and the V segment lost 0 bases, leaving 6 bases of the junction unmatched. The germline V gene has CDR1 DFQATT and CDR2 SNEGSKA (reference sequence). As DNA, the CDR3 is TGCAGTGCTAGAGATGCGGGGGGTCCCCACAATGAGCAGTTCTTC. This codes for CSARDAGGPHNEQFF.

This clonotype appeared a few times. A much larger clone lies one base from this, so it may be a read error. The V and J genes are TRBV6-6 and TRBJ2-5, with 13 bases that match TRBD2. The germline V gene has CDR1 MNHNY and CDR2 SVGAGI (reference sequence). This CDR3 has 16 amino acids. Trimming at V came to 5 bases and at J to 5 bases, leaving 8 bases not matched to a gene. CDR3 DNA: TGTGCCAGCAGTCAATCACTAGCGGGGGGGCGTGAGACCCAGTACTTC. Protein product: CASSQSLAGGRETQYF.

This clonotype was counted once. The CDR3 DNA sequence: TGCGCCAGCAGCTTCTACAGGGTTTTAAACACCATATATTTT. Translating it yields CASSFYRVLNTIYF. The rearrangement links TRBV4-1 to TRBJ1-3; D perhaps matches TRBD1 (6 bases). Trimming removed 5 bases at V and 6 bases at J, with 14 bases between. Germline loops: CDR1 MGHRA, CDR2 YSYEKL. The CDR3 totals 14 residues.

Many counts were recorded for this clonotype. The chain combines TRBV20-1 with TRBJ1-5; 8 bases align to TRBD1. The germline V gene encodes CDR1 DFQATT and CDR2 SNEGSKA (reference sequence). Trimming at V came to 1 base and at J to 7 bases, leaving 6 bases not matched to a gene. The CDR3 consists of 14 residues. In DNA form, the CDR3 reads TGCAGTGCTAGAGCCACAGGGGGTCAGCAGCCCCAGCATTTT. Its protein product is CSARATGGQQPQHF.

The sample holds a few counts of this clonotype. A much bigger clone sits one base away, suggesting this may be a read error. CDR3 in DNA: TGCAGTGCCCGAGGACAGGACTATAGCACTCAGCCCCAGCATTTT. It is translated as CSARGQDYSTQPQHF. This chain joins TRBV20-1 and TRBJ1-5; TRBD1 matches at 7 bases. Germline V lookup: CDR1 DFQATT, CDR2 SNEGSKA (reference sequence). This CDR3 spans 15 amino acids.

This clonotype was recorded many times. J is TRBJ2-6 and V is TRBV20-1; tentative D call: TRBD2 (6 bases). Germline-derived CDR1 and CDR2 are DFQATT and SNEGSKA (reference sequence). CDR3 length equals 15 residues. Trimming stripped 0 bases from V and 2 bases from J, with 8 bases between. The CDR3 sequence: CSARDLATGANVLTF. The CDR3 nucleotides are TGCAGTGCTAGAGATCTAGCGACTGGGGCCAACGTCCTGACTTTC.

This clonotype has ten or more counts. The chain uses TRBV28 and TRBJ1-2, with 7 bases lining up with TRBD1. Unmatched junction bases numbered 4, after V lost 6 bases and J lost 0 bases. Looked up from germline, CDR1 is MDHEN and CDR2 is SYDVKM. The CDR3 is 14 residues long. CDR3 nucleotide sequence: TGTGCCAGCAGATCGGGACAGACTAACTATGGCTACACCTTC. The encoded protein is CASRSGQTNYGYTF.

The rearrangement links TRBV19 to TRBJ1-1; TRBD1 aligns across 7 bases. The germline CDR1 and CDR2 sequences are LNHDA and SQIVND (reference sequence). This CDR3 is 14 amino acids long. The ends lost 8 bases at V and 2 bases at J; junction bases unmatched: 8. CDR3 residues: CASGRDSTNTEAFF. The CDR3, as DNA: TGTGCCAGTGGGAGGGACAGTACCAACACTGAAGCTTTCTTT.

This clonotype was picked up many times. V and J are TRBV4-2 and TRBJ1-2, with D unclear. Trimming cost V 1 base and J 1 base, with 4 bases left between them. Per germline, CDR1 LGHNA and CDR2 YNFKEQ. The CDR3 extends over 13 amino acids. CDR3 region: CASSQGVNYGYTF. The CDR3 nucleotides are TGTGCCAGCAGCCAAGGAGTTAACTATGGCTACACCTTC.

The CDR3 region has the DNA TGCAGTGGATGGACAACCGAGACCCAGTACTTC. Translating gives CSGWTTETQYF. The chain has TRBV20-1 and TRBJ2-5, with D perhaps TRBD1 (5 bases). Trimming cost V 7 bases and J 5 bases, with 11 bases left between them. The germline gives CDR1 DFQATT, CDR2 SNEGSKA (reference sequence). This CDR3 is 11 amino acids long.

On this clonotype: At one end, the junction sequence differs from germline, possibly due to a read error. This rearrangement joins TRBV20-1 to TRBJ2-2; D is tentatively TRBD1 or TRBD2 (5 bases each). Germline V gene sequence: CDR1 DFQATT, CDR2 SNEGSKA (reference sequence). This CDR3 spans 11 amino acids. The CDR3 DNA sequence: TGCAGTGCAAAGGGGTCCGGGGAGTTGTCTTTT. Translation: CSAKGSGELSF.

This clonotype occurred many times. The chain combines TRBV6-1 with TRBJ1-4; a weak D match, TRBD1 (5 bases). Trimming removed 6 bases from V and 0 bases from J, with 8 bases in between. This CDR3 comprises 14 residues. CDR1 and CDR2 (germline): MNHNS, SASEGT. DNA of the CDR3: TGTGCCAGCAGGGGGGATGCAACTAATGAAAAACTGTTTTTT. Translation: CASRGDATNEKLFF.

This clonotype was seen at least ten times. The chain is built from TRBV2 and TRBJ1-2; the match to TRBD1 covers 8 bases. Germline values: CDR1 SNHLY, CDR2 FYNNEI. This CDR3 comprises 14 residues. With V trimmed by 4 bases and J by 3 bases, 4 bases remained unmatched. The CDR3 bases are TGTGCCAGCAGTGTGGACAGGGATCACTATGGCTACACCTTC. Protein: CASSVDRDHYGYTF.

Many counts were recorded for this clonotype. V and J are TRBV14 and TRBJ2-7; no firm D call. The CDR3 loop spans 13 amino acids. Trimming removed 3 bases at V and 6 bases at J, with 12 bases between. Germline CDR1 SGHDN, CDR2 FVKESK. The CDR3 nucleotides read TGTGCCAGCAGCCAGATTATGACGGGCGAGCAGTACTTC. This codes for CASSQIMTGEQYF. Full variable domain (missing parts from reference TRBV14 and TRBJ2-7): EAGVTQFPSHSVIEKGQTVTLRCDPISGHDNLYWYRRVMGKEIKFLLHFVKESKQDESGMPNNRFLAERTGGTYSTLKVQPAELEDSGVYFCASSQIMTGEQYFGPGTRLTVT.

This clonotype was counted many times. The chain has TRBV19 and TRBJ1-2; possible D gene TRBD1, 6 bases. CDR1 and CDR2 from the germline V gene are LNHDA and SQIVND (reference sequence). Deletions cut 8 bases from V and 8 bases from J, with 30 bases between. The CDR3 contains 17 residues. The CDR3 reads CASYNIRTSGGSFGYTF. Here the CDR3 DNA reads TGTGCCAGTTACAACATCCGGACCTCCGGGGGCTCGTTCGGCTACACCTTC.

Remarks on this clonotype: A read error may account for a junction end that differs from germline. This sequence joins TRBV5-4 and TRBJ2-1; D remains unclear. Germline V gene sequence: CDR1 SGHNT, CDR2 YYREEE (reference sequence). The CDR3 has 14 residues. CDR3 sequence: CASSRTSSFNEQFF. Written as DNA, the CDR3 is TGTGCCAGCAGCCGGACGAGCTCCTTCAATGAGCAGTTCTTC.